This entry lists 17 T cell receptor beta chains sequenced from one sample in a study of shared clonotypes between healthy human individuals. The repertoire was sequenced with immunoSEQ multiplex PCR; TCRdb's copy has only in-frame clones and lacks some. The sample holds about 2 million clones, approximately 95% seen once. Positive CCR7 selection of CD45RO-negative cells yielded the naive CD8 cells, and terminally differentiated effector memory CD45RA+ cells were excluded. The sequenced material came from naive CD8+ T cells sorted from blood. These receptor sequences come from a young man in good health.

The chain uses TRBV5-4 and TRBJ2-7; 7 bases map to TRBD1. The CDR3 extends over 16 amino acids. Germline V CDR1 and CDR2: SGHNT, YYREEE (reference sequence). Unmatched junction bases numbered 12, after V lost 2 bases and J lost 4 bases. The CDR3 nucleotides are TGTGCCAGCAGCTTTAGAGGGGGCCCCACCCCGTACGAGCAGTACTTC. Its translation: CASSFRGGPTPYEQYF.

V and J are TRBV5-4 and TRBJ1-3; a possible D gene is TRBD1 (5 bases). Germline CDR1 SGHNT, CDR2 YYREEE (reference sequence). V lost 6 bases and J 3 bases, leaving 16 bases between the germline ends. The CDR3 spans 15 residues. For the CDR3, the DNA is TGTGCCAGCAACTTCCAGGGTGGAGTTGGAAACACCATATATTTT. Translating it yields CASNFQGGVGNTIYF.

V and J are TRBV14 and TRBJ2-7, with no clear D. The germline CDR1 and CDR2 sequences are SGHDN and FVKESK. The CDR3 totals 11 residues. Trimming cost V 2 bases and J 5 bases, with 4 bases left between them. Here the CDR3 reads CASSQLHEQYF. CDR3 DNA: TGTGCCAGCAGCCAACTCCACGAGCAGTACTTC.

The V gene is TRBV7-2, the J gene TRBJ1-4; unclear D gene. Trimming took 5 bases from V and 10 from J, leaving 11 bases between them. CDR1 is SGHTA, CDR2 FQGNSA, per germline. This CDR3 contains 12 residues. The CDR3 nucleotides are TGTGCCAGCAGCCTTTACGACGGAAAACTGTTTTTT. It translates to CASSLYDGKLFF.

Points on this clone: Other nucleotide sequences in the sample specify the same CDR3. The chain links TRBV6-5 to TRBJ2-1; D is possibly TRBD2 (6 bases). Germline CDR1 reads MNHEY; CDR2 reads SVGAGI. V shed 0 bases and J shed 9 bases, with 9 bases lying between them. The CDR3 covers 13 residues. CDR3 amino acids: CASSYSGGTEQFF. In DNA, the CDR3 is TGTGCCAGCAGTTACTCCGGGGGTACTGAGCAGTTCTTC.

The sample holds one count of this clone. The chain joins TRBV2 to TRBJ2-3, with D perhaps TRBD2 (6 bases). Trimming removed 3 bases at V and 3 bases at J, with 13 bases between. Per germline, CDR1 SNHLY and CDR2 FYNNEI. The CDR3 totals 15 residues. This CDR3 is CASSEGILATDTQYF. As DNA, the CDR3 is TGTGCCAGCAGTGAGGGGATACTAGCAACAGATACGCAGTATTTT.

The chain is built from TRBV7-8 and TRBJ2-6; D is uncertain. This CDR3 comprises 14 residues. The germline gives CDR1 SGHVS, CDR2 FQNEAQ. Trimming took off 3 bases at V and 4 bases at J, with 7 bases between the two ends. The CDR3 sequence: CASSFYAGANVLTF. CDR3 bases: TGTGCCAGCAGCTTTTACGCCGGGGCCAACGTCCTGACTTTC.

Remarks on this clone: Different DNA sequences within this sample yield the same CDR3. V is TRBV6-5 and J is TRBJ2-3; D unresolved. Germline values: CDR1 MNHEY, CDR2 SVGAGI. Trimming left V 0 bases short and J 1 base short, with 5 bases between. This CDR3 contains 14 residues. The CDR3, as DNA: TGTGCCAGCAGTTACTCCCAGGGCACAGATACGCAGTATTTT. Residues: CASSYSQGTDTQYF.

Comments on this clone: Additional DNA sequences in this sample encode the identical CDR3. The CDR3 sequence is CSVESGVYGYTF. For the CDR3, the DNA is TGCAGCGTTGAATCAGGGGTCTATGGCTACACCTTC. The V call is TRBV29-1, the J call TRBJ1-2; perhaps TRBD1 as D (6 bases). The CDR3 totals 12 residues. Germline V lookup: CDR1 SQVTM, CDR2 ANQGSEA. V lost 2 bases, J lost 4 bases, and 8 bases lay in between.

A single count supports this clone. The chain carries TRBV5-5 and TRBJ2-7; D ambiguous. The CDR3 consists of 13 residues. Between the trimmed V and J ends, which lost 1 base and 3 bases, there was a span of 8 bases. Germline CDR1 SGHKS, CDR2 YYEKEE (reference sequence). The chain's CDR3 is CASSLNWVYEQYF. The CDR3 DNA sequence: TGTGCCAGCAGCTTGAACTGGGTCTACGAGCAGTACTTC.

This chain links TRBV27 with TRBJ1-1, with D possibly being TRBD1 (5 bases). The CDR3 totals 15 residues. Germline CDR1 and CDR2: MNHEY and SMNVEV (reference sequence). Between the trimmed V and J ends, which lost 5 bases and 1 base, there was a span of 14 bases. The DNA of the CDR3 is TGTGCCAGCAGTCCGAGGGGCGGGGGGAACACTGAAGCTTTCTTT. As protein: CASSPRGGGNTEAFF.

The chain couples TRBV4-1 to TRBJ2-3; D is ambiguous. The germline V gene encodes CDR1 MGHRA and CDR2 YSYEKL. The CDR3 has 15 residues. V was trimmed by 0 bases and J by 4 bases, leaving 11 bases between them. The CDR3 nucleotides are TGCGCCAGCAGCCAAGAGTCACAGACATCAGATACGCAGTATTTT. Its protein product is CASSQESQTSDTQYF.

The V call is TRBV30, the J call TRBJ2-5, with no clear D. The J call is uncertain, as TRBJ2-7 better fits the DNA end. Germline CDR1 GTSNPN, CDR2 SVGIG (reference sequence). The CDR3 totals 12 residues. The CDR3 DNA reads as TGTGCCTGGAGTGTAGTTGGGAACGAGCAGTACTTC. Protein sequence: CAWSVVGNEQYF.

The V and J genes are TRBV9 and TRBJ2-3; TRBD2 matches at 7 bases. The CDR3 runs to 15 residues. The junction had 8 bases not matched to a gene; V was cut back by 7 bases and J by 0 bases. Looked up from germline, CDR1 is SGDLS and CDR2 is YYNGEE. The CDR3 DNA sequence: TGTGCCAGCGGTCGGGGGGAATCTAGCACAGATACGCAGTATTTT. It specifies CASGRGESSTDTQYF.

The chain couples TRBV5-1 to TRBJ1-6; TRBD1 matches 7 bases. The CDR3 loop spans 16 amino acids. From germline, CDR1 is SGHRS and CDR2 YFSETQ. V gave up 0 bases and J gave up 9 bases; unmatched junction bases: 9. The chain's CDR3 is CASSLDRGEVSSPLHF. DNA of the CDR3: TGCGCCAGCAGCTTGGACAGGGGTGAAGTAAGTTCACCCCTCCACTTT.

The V and J genes are TRBV2 and TRBJ1-1; 10 nucleotides align to TRBD1. CDR3 length equals 12 residues. Germline CDR1 is SNHLY and CDR2 is FYNNEI. After removal of 10 bases from V and 8 bases from J, the junction contained 7 bases not matched to a gene. The CDR3: CATADRGFEAFF. CDR3 sequence (DNA): TGTGCCACCGCGGACAGGGGGTTCGAAGCTTTCTTT.

The genes are TRBV5-1 and TRBJ2-1, with 9 bases matching TRBD2. The CDR3 runs to 18 residues. Germline-derived CDR1 and CDR2 are SGHRS and YFSETQ. V shed 1 base, J shed 0 bases, and the junction held 8 bases outside the gene matches. The CDR3 region is CASSLFPTSGISYNEQFF. CDR3 coding DNA: TGCGCCAGCAGCTTGTTCCCGACTAGCGGAATCTCCTACAATGAGCAGTTCTTC.